This entry lists 4 T cell receptor beta chains sequenced from one sample in a study of early T cells in non-severe SARS-CoV-2 infection. TCRdb called the 5' RACE reads again in MiXCR, with one record for every CDR3 protein. The profile covers 70,000 or so distinct CDR3 sequences, with around 13% appearing a single time and 1.3% taken by the ten largest. The specimen was whole blood. The receptors shown here come from an adult who was a healthcare worker with PCR-confirmed SARS-CoV-2 infection or an uninfected control (not recorded which).

This clonotype was recorded many times. This chain uses TRBV12-5 with TRBJ2-1; TRBD2 agrees at 13 bases. V shed 4 bases, J shed 5 bases, and the junction held 14 bases outside the gene matches. Germline CDR1 LGHNT, CDR2 FRNRAP. The CDR3 loop spans 19 amino acids. Written as DNA, the CDR3 is TGTGCTAGTGGTTCCATTCGGCCCGGACTAGCGGGAGATCACAATGAGCAGTTCTTC. It yields the protein CASGSIRPGLAGDHNEQFF.

The chain links TRBV30 to TRBJ1-1; a possible D gene is TRBD1 (6 bases). Germline V gives CDR1 GTSNPN, CDR2 SVGIG (reference sequence). The CDR3 loop spans 10 amino acids. V was clipped by 3 bases and J by 11 bases, with 10 bases between them. The CDR3 reads CAWSPRGAFF. The CDR3 DNA sequence: TGTGCCTGGAGCCCTAGGGGGGCTTTCTTT.

Ten or more counts support this clonotype. The chain links TRBV28 to TRBJ1-6; D remains ambiguous. The CDR3 loop spans 9 amino acids. Germline V gene lookup returns CDR1 MDHEN and CDR2 SYDVKM. The V and J ends lost 5 bases and 11 bases respectively, with 1 base between them. Here the CDR3 reads CASSPPLHF. DNA of the CDR3: TGTGCCAGCAGTCCACCCCTCCACTTT.

This clonotype was observed many times. The chain has TRBV7-8 and TRBJ2-7, with 8 bases matching TRBD2. Germline loops: CDR1 SGHVS, CDR2 FQNEAQ. V lost 4 bases to trimming and J lost 6 bases; unmatched junction nucleotides: 8. The CDR3 length is 14 residues. The CDR3 DNA follows: TGTGCCAGCAGCTCCCGCGGGGGGAAAGGCGAGCAGTACTTC. The encoded protein is CASSSRGGKGEQYF. The full variable domain, its missing parts supplied by reference TRBV7-8 and TRBJ2-7, is GAGVSQSPRYKVAKRGQDVALRCDPISGHVSLFWYQQALGQGPEFLTYFQNEAQLDKSGLPSDRFFAERPEGSVSTLKIQRTQQEDSAVYLCASSSRGGKGEQYFGPGTRLTVT.